Listed below are T cell receptor beta chains from one sample, sequenced in a study of radiotherapy plus CTLA-4 blockade in lung cancer. Profiling relied on immunoSEQ multiplex PCR, and the TCRdb table lists in-frame clones only, not all of them. This sample has 95,000 to 150,000 clones, with approximately 90% found just once. The specimen was peripheral blood, collected from a patient treated with radiotherapy plus ipilimumab. These receptors were obtained from a human donor with non-small cell lung cancer that progressed on radiotherapy plus ipilimumab. CDR3s include the opening cysteine and the closing phenylalanine or tryptophan. Each record gives: J gene, clone size, V gene, D gene, CDR3 DNA, CDR3 protein. D genes are given only for firm matches. Only some rows state a clone size, as once, few, many or a class for expanded clones.

>TRBJ2-7|NA|TRBV28|TRBD2
TGTGCCAGCAGTTTATGGCTAGCGGGAGGGCCGGGAGAGCAGTACTTC
CASSLWLAGGPGEQYF
>TRBJ1-4|NA|TRBV15|NA
TGTGCCACCAGCAGCCGGAGTCTGGATGAAAAACTGTTTTTT
CATSSRSLDEKLFF
>TRBJ2-5|NA|TRBV7-3|NA
TGTGCCAGCAGCTTATCCCGGCAGGAGACCCAGTACTTC
CASSLSRQETQYF
>TRBJ1-1|NA|TRBV18|NA
TGTGCCAGCGCCTCGGGTCCAGACGGGAGAGCTTTCTTT
CASASGPDGRAFF
>TRBJ2-2|NA|TRBV4-1|NA
TGCGCCAGCAGCCACGCCGAGGGCGCCGATTACACCGGGGAGCTGTTTTTT
CASSHAEGADYTGELFF
>TRBJ1-1|NA|TRBV18|NA
TGTGCCAGCTCACCTCGGGCAGAGAACACTGAAGCTTTCTTT
CASSPRAENTEAFF
>TRBJ1-1|NA|TRBV19|NA
TGTGCCAGTAAGGGCAGGGTGAACACTGAAGCTTTCTTT
CASKGRVNTEAFF
>TRBJ2-1|NA|TRBV29-1|TRBD2
TGCAGCGTCACCACGCTACGACTTGCGGGAGGTGTTTACAATGAGCAGTTCTTC
CSVTTLRLAGGVYNEQFF
>TRBJ1-1|NA|TRBV5-6|NA
TGTGCCAGCAGCCCAGTGGGGACGAACACTGAAGCTTTCTTT
CASSPVGTNTEAFF
>TRBJ2-2|NA|TRBV27|TRBD1
TGTGCCAGCAGCCTCAGGGGGCCCACCGGGGAGCTGTTTTTT
CASSLRGPTGELFF
>TRBJ2-2|NA|TRBV5-1|NA
TGCGCCAGCAGCTTAGGAGCCGGGGAGCTGTTTTTT
CASSLGAGELFF
>TRBJ1-2|few|TRBV2|NA
TGTGCCAACAACCCGGGACCGACTAGTTATGGCTACACCTTC
CANNPGPTSYGYTF